The 26 T cell receptor beta chains in this list originate from one sample, sequenced in a study of shared clonotypes between healthy human individuals. Assay used: immunoSEQ multiplex PCR; TCRdb lists only in-frame clones, some missing. Of approximately 2.1 million clones in the sample, approximately 95% were seen once. Sequenced: naive CD4+ T cells from PBMCs. As for subset: CD45RA+ positively selected. Receptors originate from a young man in good health. Some clones in this sample may be carry-over from other donors' samples.

The rearrangement joins TRBV19 to TRBJ2-3; 10 nucleotides agree with TRBD2. This CDR3 is built from 18 residues. CDR1 is LNHDA and CDR2 is SQIVND in the germline V gene (reference sequence). The ends lost 1 base at V and 0 bases at J; junction bases unmatched: 7. The CDR3 protein is CASSIGTSGYPSTDTQYF. CDR3 in DNA: TGTGCCAGTAGTATAGGGACTAGCGGATATCCTAGCACAGATACGCAGTATTTT.

With respect to this clone: Other DNA sequences in the sample encode the same CDR3. The chain is built from TRBV28 and TRBJ1-2; D possibly corresponds to TRBD1 (6 bases). CDR1 is MDHEN, CDR2 SYDVKM, per germline. The CDR3 loop spans 14 amino acids. The V end lost 2 bases, the J end lost 2 bases, and 9 bases lay between the germline ends. The DNA of the CDR3 is TGTGCCAGCAGTTTAATACAGGGCAACTATGGCTACACCTTC. Translating it yields CASSLIQGNYGYTF.

The chain recombines TRBV4-3 with TRBJ2-1; 16 nucleotides match TRBD2. V shed 2 bases and J 7 bases; nucleotides not matched to a gene: 5. This CDR3 has 17 residues. The germline V gene has CDR1 LGHNA and CDR2 YSLEER. In DNA form, the CDR3 reads TGCGCCAGCAGCCAACCGGGACTAGCGGGAGGGAGGAATGAGCAGTTCTTC. Translation: CASSQPGLAGGRNEQFF.

This clone was detected once. The chain couples TRBV18 to TRBJ1-2; D is possibly TRBD1 (6 bases). This CDR3 comprises 15 residues. Trimming removed 3 bases at V and 3 bases at J, with 14 bases between. Germline CDR1 KGHSH, CDR2 LQKENI. The CDR3 DNA reads as TGTGCCAGCTCACCGACAGGACTAGTTGACTATGGCTACACCTTC. This sequence encodes CASSPTGLVDYGYTF.

The genes are TRBV5-4 and TRBJ1-4, with 7 bases fitting TRBD1. The germline V gene has CDR1 SGHNT and CDR2 YYREEE (reference sequence). J gave up 0 bases and V 4 bases, and 6 bases lay outside the gene matches. The CDR3 runs 16 residues. The CDR3: CASSLRDSSTNEKLFF. The CDR3 DNA is TGTGCCAGCAGCCTAAGGGACAGCTCAACTAATGAAAAACTGTTTTTT.

This chain joins TRBV13 and TRBJ2-7, with 10 bases fitting TRBD2. The CDR3 consists of 16 residues. In germline, CDR1 is PRHDT, CDR2 FYEKMQ (reference sequence). V trimming: 5 bases; J trimming: 3 bases; junction bases outside the gene matches: 10. CDR3 DNA: TGTGCCAGCAGCCCCACCGGACTAGCGGAAAACTACGAGCAGTACTTC. Its translation: CASSPTGLAENYEQYF.

The V gene is TRBV28, the J gene TRBJ2-3, with TRBD2 matching over 12 bases. The germline CDR1 and CDR2 sequences are MDHEN and SYDVKM. This CDR3 has 15 residues. With 9 bases clipped from V and 3 bases from J, the junction kept 7 bases outside the gene matches. The CDR3 DNA reads as TGTGCCAGTCTAGCGGGAGGGCCCGGTACAGATACGCAGTATTTT. Translating it yields CASLAGGPGTDTQYF. Looking up the rest from reference TRBV28 and TRBJ2-3 gives the full variable domain: DVKVTQSSRYLVKRTGEKVFLECVQDMDHENMFWYRQDPGLGLRLIYFSYDVKMKEKGDIPEGYSVSREKKERFSLILESASTNQTSMYLCASLAGGPGTDTQYFGPGTRLTVL.

The chain combines TRBV2 with TRBJ2-1; D ambiguous. V shed 4 bases and J shed 6 bases, with 16 bases lying between them. The CDR3 runs 15 residues. The V gene's germline CDR1 is SNHLY and CDR2 FYNNEI. This CDR3 is CASSVTTRVFNEQFF. The DNA for the CDR3 is TGTGCCAGCAGTGTCACTACCCGCGTATTCAATGAGCAGTTCTTC.

The chain recombines TRBV7-2 with TRBJ2-1, with D perhaps TRBD1 or TRBD2 (5 bases each). Looked up from germline, CDR1 is SGHTA and CDR2 is FQGNSA. Trimming pared 2 bases from V and 10 bases from J, leaving 9 bases between. The length of the CDR3 is 12 residues. This chain's CDR3 is CASSLYWGEQFF. CDR3 DNA: TGTGCCAGCAGCTTATATTGGGGGGAGCAGTTCTTC. Combining the CDR3 with reference TRBV7-2 and TRBJ2-1 gives the whole variable domain GAGVSQSPSNKVTEKGKDVELRCDPISGHTALYWYRQSLGQGLEFLIYFQGNSAPDKSGLPSDRFSAERTGGSVSTLTIQRTQQEDSAVYLCASSLYWGEQFFGPGTRLTVL.

The rearrangement links TRBV11-2 to TRBJ1-6; D uncertain. The germline gives CDR1 SGHAT, CDR2 FQNNGV. CDR3 size: 12 residues. V lost 5 bases to trimming and J lost 10 bases, with 9 bases between them. For the CDR3, the DNA is TGTGCCAGCAGCCTCGTCGGGTCACCCCTCCACTTT. Its protein product is CASSLVGSPLHF.

For the CDR3, the DNA is TGTGCCAGCAGAGGTGATAATTCACCCCTCCACTTT. It codes for CASRGDNSPLHF. V usage is TRBV2 and J usage is TRBJ1-6; unclear D gene. The CDR3 contains 12 residues. Trimming removed 6 bases from V and 5 bases from J, with 5 bases in between. Per germline, CDR1 SNHLY and CDR2 FYNNEI.

The chain couples TRBV2 to TRBJ1-2; a possible D gene is TRBD1 (6 bases). Germline CDR1 and CDR2: SNHLY and FYNNEI. V lost 0 bases and J lost 8, with 16 bases in between. CDR3 length equals 15 residues. Here the CDR3 DNA reads TGTGCCAGCAGTGAAGCTCGGAAACAGGGAACGGGCTACACCTTC. Its protein is CASSEARKQGTGYTF.

This clone appeared a single time. This chain uses TRBV10-3 with TRBJ1-2; unclear D gene. The CDR3 has 17 residues. Germline V lookup: CDR1 ENHRY, CDR2 SYGVKD. V was pared by 0 bases and J by 3 bases, with 17 bases between. CDR3 loop: CAISESIWTLSDYGYTF. CDR3 in DNA: TGTGCCATCAGTGAGTCGATCTGGACCTTGTCGGACTATGGCTACACCTTC.

The chain uses TRBV5-1 and TRBJ1-1; D is ambiguous. This CDR3 has 14 amino acids. V lost 4 bases and J 5 bases, leaving 15 bases between the germline ends. Germline V gene sequence: CDR1 SGHRS, CDR2 YFSETQ. The CDR3 sequence: CASSPGPEGTEAFF. DNA of the CDR3: TGCGCCAGCAGCCCCGGACCAGAGGGAACTGAAGCTTTCTTT.

This chain joins TRBV6-6 and TRBJ2-1; TRBD2 aligns across 7 bases. Per germline, CDR1 MNHNY and CDR2 SVGAGI (reference sequence). CDR3 length equals 15 residues. V was pared by 3 bases and J by 4 bases, with 6 bases of the junction left unmatched. The CDR3 DNA sequence: TGTGCCAGCAGTTATCGCGGGAGAGCATACAATGAGCAGTTCTTC. Protein: CASSYRGRAYNEQFF.

This clone is a singleton in its sample. This sequence joins TRBV28 and TRBJ2-7, with D unclear. Germline V gene lookup returns CDR1 MDHEN and CDR2 SYDVKM. The CDR3 sequence is 12 residues long. V lost 6 bases, J lost 7 bases, and 13 bases lay in between. For the CDR3, the DNA is TGTGCCAGCAGCCTACCCCCCAGGGAGCAGTACTTC. This gives the protein CASSLPPREQYF.

The chain links TRBV15 to TRBJ1-4; 9 positions match TRBD1. The germline V gene encodes CDR1 LNHNV and CDR2 YYDKDF (reference sequence). The V and J ends lost 0 bases and 6 bases, in that order; junction bases with no gene match: 5. CDR3 length: 16 residues. The CDR3 region is CATSRDLGQGHEKLFF. CDR3 nucleotide sequence: TGTGCCACCAGCAGAGATCTGGGACAGGGACATGAAAAACTGTTTTTT.

This rearrangement joins TRBV5-1 to TRBJ2-7; possibly TRBD1 for D (6 bases). The CDR3 contains 14 residues. Deletions cut 0 bases from V and 4 bases from J, with 11 bases between. The germline V gene has CDR1 SGHRS and CDR2 YFSETQ. The CDR3 DNA reads as TGCGCCAGCAGCTTGGAGTTCAGGGGTTACGAGCAGTACTTC. As protein: CASSLEFRGYEQYF.

The chain recombines TRBV7-9 with TRBJ2-7, with 13 bases lining up with TRBD2. The CDR3 consists of 19 residues. J lost 0 bases, V lost 5 bases, and 13 bases had no gene match. Looked up from germline, CDR1 is SEHNR and CDR2 is FQNEAQ (reference sequence). CDR3 amino acids: CASSPGTGGLAGSSYEQYF. As DNA, the CDR3 is TGTGCCAGCAGCCCGGGGACCGGGGGACTAGCGGGGAGCTCCTACGAGCAGTACTTC.

The chain has TRBV9 and TRBJ2-2, with D unresolved. This CDR3 contains 17 residues. V lost 4 bases to trimming and J lost 5 bases, with 21 bases between them. CDR1 SGDLS and CDR2 YYNGEE come from the germline V gene. In nucleotides, the CDR3 is TGTGCCAGCAGCCCACGCCGGGCCTCAGAGCCGACCGGGGAGCTGTTTTTT. This codes for CASSPRRASEPTGELFF. The variable domain in full, completed from reference TRBV9 and TRBJ2-2, reads DSGVTQTPKHLITATGQRVTLRCSPRSGDLSVYWYQQSLDQGLQFLIQYYNGEERAKGNILERFSAQQFPDLHSELNLSSLELGDSALYFCASSPRRASEPTGELFFGEGSRLTVL.

The chain combines TRBV5-5 with TRBJ1-1; TRBD1 matches at 8 bases. The V gene's germline CDR1 is SGHKS and CDR2 YYEKEE (reference sequence). This CDR3 is built from 14 residues. J was trimmed by 3 bases and V by 0 bases; bases with no gene match: 1. The CDR3 DNA is TGTGCCAGCAGCTTGGCCAGGGGGCACACTGAAGCTTTCTTT. Its protein product is CASSLARGHTEAFF.

The chain uses TRBV4-2 and TRBJ1-1; no clear D. The CDR3 extends over 17 amino acids. V lost 1 base and J 0 bases, leaving 15 bases between the germline ends. Germline V gene data show CDR1 as LGHNA and CDR2 as YNFKEQ. Written as DNA, the CDR3 is TGTGCCAGCAGCCAAGGCCGGTGGAATCGGATGAACACTGAAGCTTTCTTT. The encoded protein is CASSQGRWNRMNTEAFF.

The chain employs TRBV11-2 and TRBJ2-5, with 14 bases matching TRBD2. There are 16 residues in the CDR3. Germline CDR1 reads SGHAT; CDR2 reads FQNNGV. V dropped 1 base and J dropped 6; count of bases not matched to a gene: 4. CDR3 DNA: TGTGCCAGCAGCTTAGCCGGGACTAGCGGGAGAAAGACCCAGTACTTC. Translated, it gives CASSLAGTSGRKTQYF.

About this clone itself: The junction shows a germline mismatch at one end, possibly a read error. The J gene is TRBJ1-4, the V gene TRBV20-1; the D gene is possibly TRBD1 (6 bases). This CDR3 contains 11 residues. Germline assignment: CDR1 DFQATT and CDR2 SNEGSKA (reference sequence). CDR3 loop: CSAKVRGAYGF. The CDR3 DNA sequence: TGCAGTGCTAAGGTCAGGGGAGCTTACGGGTTT.

This clone has only one observation. The chain links TRBV27 to TRBJ2-1; no clear D gene. The ends were cut back, 4 bases at V and 5 bases at J, with 12 bases in the middle. The CDR3 runs to 14 residues. Germline V CDR1 and CDR2: MNHEY, SMNVEV (reference sequence). CDR3 DNA: TGTGCCAGCAGTTATTTAGCCGGCCACAATGAGCAGTTCTTC. Its protein product is CASSYLAGHNEQFF.

CDR3 residues: CASSAGTVNQPQHF. The CDR3 DNA sequence: TGTGCCAGCTCAGCGGGGACAGTCAATCAGCCCCAGCATTTT. The chain combines TRBV18 with TRBJ1-5, with 7 nucleotides matching TRBD1. After removal of 5 bases from V and 3 bases from J, the junction contained 4 bases not matched to a gene. The CDR3 runs to 14 residues. Germline assignment: CDR1 KGHSH and CDR2 LQKENI.